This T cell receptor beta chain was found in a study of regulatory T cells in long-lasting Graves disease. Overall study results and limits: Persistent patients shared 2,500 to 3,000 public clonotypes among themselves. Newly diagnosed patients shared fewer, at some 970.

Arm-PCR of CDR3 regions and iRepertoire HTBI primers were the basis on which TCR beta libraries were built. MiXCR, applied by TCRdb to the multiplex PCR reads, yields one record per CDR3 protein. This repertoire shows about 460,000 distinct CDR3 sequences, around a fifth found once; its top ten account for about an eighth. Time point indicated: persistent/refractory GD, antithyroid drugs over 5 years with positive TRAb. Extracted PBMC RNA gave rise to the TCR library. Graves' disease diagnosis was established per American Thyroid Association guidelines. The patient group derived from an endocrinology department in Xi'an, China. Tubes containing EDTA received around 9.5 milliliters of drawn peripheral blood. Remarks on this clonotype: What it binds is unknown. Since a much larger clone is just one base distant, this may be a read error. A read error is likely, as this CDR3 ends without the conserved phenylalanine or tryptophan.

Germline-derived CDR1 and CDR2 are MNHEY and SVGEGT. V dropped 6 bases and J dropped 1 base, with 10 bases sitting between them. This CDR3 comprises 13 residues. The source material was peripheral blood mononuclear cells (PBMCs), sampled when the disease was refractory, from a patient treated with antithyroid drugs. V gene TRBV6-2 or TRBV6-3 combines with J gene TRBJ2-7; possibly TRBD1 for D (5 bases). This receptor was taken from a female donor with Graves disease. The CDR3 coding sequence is TGTGCCAGCAGCTGGACACTTTCCTACGAGCAGTACCTC. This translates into CASSWTLSYEQYL.